This TCR beta chain was recovered during a study of identifying expanded T cells in peripheral blood (dated by TCRdb to the late 2010s). Background on the whole study: Separate aliquots of the same genomic DNA pool were sequenced to produce technical replicates, and four replicates were compared in pairs. Study-wide findings and limitations: Across all healthy donors, variance in clone template counts between two-week samples was found to increase significantly with total template count. Across all healthy-donor time intervals, the beta-binomial model significantly lowered both the number of clones called differentially abundant and the false-positive rate. Between technical replicates the binomial model flagged 1 to 1.5 differentially abundant clones, whereas over around 2 weeks the binomial model flagged about 16.4 and over roughly 4 weeks 19 to 20. The authors expected biological variance in healthy repertoires might increase further over much longer intervals such as months to years.

No immune events such as infections were documented for the healthy donors during the collection period. To calibrate time-dependent variance in a beta-binomial model of T-cell clone differential abundance, blood repertoires from healthy donors were used as a training cohort. The training cohort included approximately 10 healthy donors, of whom 3 were female and 7 were male. An age range of about 29 to 65 years, with an average of 43 years, was recorded for the donors. Whole blood, obtained from a commercial supplier, was collected from each healthy donor at three time points spaced roughly 14 days apart. For immunosequencing, genomic DNA was extracted from unsorted whole blood. The immunoSEQ Assay, which uses bias-controlled multiplex PCR amplification of genomic DNA, was used to profile TCRbeta CDR3 regions. The paper's processing steps were these. The absolute abundance of each unique TCRbeta CDR3 region was quantified after sequences were collapsed and filtered. Differential abundance was assessed using a binomial (Fisher-equivalent) model and a beta-binomial model in which time-dependent variance fitted from healthy donors was added. Clones with fewer than 5 combined templates were removed, and differential abundance was called for clones with a Benjamini-Hochberg FDR below 0.01. In the beta-binomial model, variance was expressed as a function of the total template count across the two samples, in the form v = (b*log(k)+a)^2. This is the immuneACCESS table as TCRdb keeps it, with only in-frame sequences that have V and J called. A part of the clones is gone; compared with another copy, unresolved V genes explain less than half, and the rest is unexplained. Clone size and V and J calls were adopted from that table, with D and trimming inferred from the DNA. Recorded for this sample are about 97,000 clones; about 87% of them occurred a single time. The ten largest clones take up 13% to 15% of the sample.

Concerning this clone itself: Its antigen remains undetermined. No base quality information exists; no much larger clone differs at one position.

Source material: blood. This clonotype was obtained from a person between 18 and 75 years old in good health.

The DNA is TGTGCCAGCAGCCGAGGACAGGGGGTTGGGACCCAGCATTTT. This yields the protein CASSRGQGVGTQHF. The receptor chain draws on TRBV13 and TRBJ1-5; the central 10 bases match TRBD1. Based on the germline V gene (reference sequence), the CDR1 and CDR2 sequences are PRHDT and FYEKMQ. V is trimmed back by 5 bases and J by 11 bases, and the junction contains 9 bases that no gene match accounts for. The CDR3, cysteine through phenylalanine, is 14 amino acids long. The only DNA kept is the CDR3, 42 bases in frame from the first base.